Sequencing of this T cell receptor (beta chain) was carried out in a study of cytomegalovirus exposure and HLA in healthy donors. The PCR made use of 60 Vbeta and 13 Jbeta primers. Libraries were prepared by immunoSEQ multiplex PCR; TCRdb keeps only in-frame clonotypes and omits some of them. This sample contains 100,000 to 150,000 clones. Trimming left V 6 bases short and J 0 bases short, with 6 bases between. CDR1 and CDR2 (germline): SGHTA, FQGTGA. This CDR3 has 14 residues. The specimen sequenced was PBMCs. This rearrangement joins TRBV7-3 to TRBJ2-6, with no clear D. The TCR comes from a woman aged 40 to 55 in good health and CMV-seronegative. CDR3 sequence: CASRESSGANVLTF. CDR3 in DNA: TGTGCCAGCAGGGAGAGCTCTGGGGCCAACGTCCTGACTTTC.